This T cell receptor beta chain came from a study of T cell responses to AZD1222 COVID-19 vaccine. Study-level findings and limits: Distributed over spike, vaccine-associated CD4 TCRs predominated at 160-218 and 743-854. Of the AZD1222 recipients, only 5 to 7 were seropositive at baseline.

The CDR3 covers 15 residues. The germline V gene has CDR1 SGHAT and CDR2 FQNNGV. Between the trimmed V and J ends, which lost 2 bases and 0 bases, there was a span of 9 bases. Of note for this clone: No antigen is known for it.

Sequencing was performed with immunoSEQ multiplex PCR; in TCRdb, only in-frame clones are kept and a portion is missing. Of some 150,000 clones listed, about 93% were seen once; the top ten hold 2.8%. The specimen comprised peripheral blood, sampled on day 0 of MenACWY control vaccination. The V call is TRBV11-2, the J call TRBJ2-3; a weak D match, TRBD2 (5 bases). The clonotype was recovered from an adult in good health. CDR3 in DNA: TGTGCCAGCAGCTTACAAGCGGCAAGCACAGATACGCAGTATTTT. Amino acid sequence: CASSLQAASTDTQYF.